This T cell receptor (beta chain) was captured in a study of T cell repertoires in cytomegalovirus infection. Across the whole study: CMV epitopes that were recently identified and HLA-C-restricted were used alongside well-studied HLA-B-restricted ones. Public TCR beta signatures were indicative of both CMV infection and a matching HLA type. General study findings and limits: Cumulative public TCR beta family frequency identified carriers of CMV plus the relevant HLA. The ex vivo response showed dominance by HLA-C-restricted CMV-specific TCR beta clonotypes.

TCRdb called the reads again in MiXCR, with one record for every CDR3 protein. The table lists roughly 920,000 distinct CDR3 sequences, around 31% of them singletons. CDR1 and CDR2 (germline): SGHTA, FQGNSA. The CDR3 loop spans 14 amino acids. V was trimmed by 4 bases and J by 5 bases, leaving 14 bases between them. This clonotype was counted many times. Its specificity is unknown. This sequence joins TRBV7-2 and TRBJ1-1; maybe TRBD1 (6 bases). Material: cultured CD8+ T cells from PBMCs, obtained from culture after CMV antigen stimulation. This receptor was obtained from a human donor in good health (CMV status not recorded). Some clones in this sample may be carry-over from other donors' samples. The CDR3 protein is CASSSSGGPTEAFF. The CDR3 region has the DNA TGTGCCAGCAGCTCCTCCGGGGGGCCAACTGAAGCTTTCTTT. Based on the CDR3 plus reference TRBV7-2 and TRBJ1-1, the full variable domain is GAGVSQSPSNKVTEKGKDVELRCDPISGHTALYWYRQSLGQGLEFLIYFQGNSAPDKSGLPSDRFSAERTGGSVSTLTIQRTQQEDSAVYLCASSSSGGPTEAFFGQGTRLTVV.